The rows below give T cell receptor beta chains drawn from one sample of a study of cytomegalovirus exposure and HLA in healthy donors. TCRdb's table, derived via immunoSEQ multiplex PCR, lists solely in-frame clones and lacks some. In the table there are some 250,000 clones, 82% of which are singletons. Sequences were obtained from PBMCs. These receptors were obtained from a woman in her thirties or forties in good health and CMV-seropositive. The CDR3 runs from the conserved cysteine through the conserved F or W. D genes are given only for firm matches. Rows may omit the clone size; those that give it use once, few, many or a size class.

CDR3nt: TGTGCCAGCAGTGAACTCGACTCCCTACGCTATGGCTACACCTTC
CDR3aa: CASSELDSLRYGYTF
d_gene: -
abundance: -
j_gene: TRBJ1-2
v_gene: TRBV6-1

CDR3nt: TGTGCCAGCAGCTTAGGCGGGGGCACAGATACGCAGTATTTT
CDR3aa: CASSLGGGTDTQYF
d_gene: -
abundance: once
j_gene: TRBJ2-3
v_gene: TRBV11-3

CDR3nt: TGTGCCAGCAGCCCACGGACTAGCGGGGGCTACAATGAGCAGTTCTTC
CDR3aa: CASSPRTSGGYNEQFF
d_gene: TRBD2
abundance: few
j_gene: TRBJ2-1
v_gene: TRBV9

CDR3nt: TGTGCCACCAGCAGCCAGACAAGCCTTAATGAAAAACTGTTTTTT
CDR3aa: CATSSQTSLNEKLFF
d_gene: -
abundance: -
j_gene: TRBJ1-4
v_gene: TRBV15

CDR3nt: TGCAGTGCTTCAGGTGATACGCAGTATTTT
CDR3aa: CSASGDTQYF
d_gene: -
abundance: -
j_gene: TRBJ2-3
v_gene: TRBV20-1

CDR3nt: TGTGCCAGCAGTCTAGGAGCCTCCTACGAGCAGTACTTC
CDR3aa: CASSLGASYEQYF
d_gene: -
abundance: -
j_gene: TRBJ2-7
v_gene: TRBV11-2

CDR3nt: TGTGCCAGCAGCTCAGGACTGGATCGCTCGAGGCATGAGCAGTTCTTC
CDR3aa: CASSSGLDRSRHEQFF
d_gene: -
abundance: -
j_gene: TRBJ2-1
v_gene: TRBV5-4

CDR3nt: TGTGCCAGCAGCGTGGAGACTAGCGGGGGTGTTGAGTTCTTC
CDR3aa: CASSVETSGGVEFF
d_gene: TRBD2
abundance: -
j_gene: TRBJ2-1
v_gene: TRBV9

CDR3nt: TGTGCCAGCAGCTTAGGCGGTGGCAGTTACTACGAGCAGTACTTC
CDR3aa: CASSLGGGSYYEQYF
d_gene: -
abundance: -
j_gene: TRBJ2-7
v_gene: TRBV7-2

CDR3nt: TGCAGCCTACGGGACAGGGGTCCCACAGATACGCAGTATTTT
CDR3aa: CSLRDRGPTDTQYF
d_gene: TRBD1
abundance: -
j_gene: TRBJ2-3
v_gene: TRBV29-1

CDR3nt: TGTGCCAGCAGCCATCTCCCAGGGGGCACTGAAGCTTTCTTT
CDR3aa: CASSHLPGGTEAFF
d_gene: TRBD1
abundance: -
j_gene: TRBJ1-1
v_gene: TRBV9

CDR3nt: TGTGCCTGGACCCCCCCCGCAGGGCGGAACACTGAAGCTTTCTTT
CDR3aa: CAWTPPAGRNTEAFF
d_gene: -
abundance: -
j_gene: TRBJ1-1
v_gene: TRBV30

CDR3nt: TGTGCCAGTAGTATCCTTGGAGGGACAGAAGAGACCCAGTACTTC
CDR3aa: CASSILGGTEETQYF
d_gene: -
abundance: -
j_gene: TRBJ2-5
v_gene: TRBV19

CDR3nt: TGTGCCAGCAAGTCCCAGGGCCATACGCAGTATTTT
CDR3aa: CASKSQGHTQYF
d_gene: -
abundance: -
j_gene: TRBJ2-3
v_gene: TRBV2

CDR3nt: TGTGCCAGTAGTATAGAGGGCGGCGGGGCCTCCTACGAGCAGTACTTC
CDR3aa: CASSIEGGGASYEQYF
d_gene: -
abundance: -
j_gene: TRBJ2-7
v_gene: TRBV19

CDR3nt: TGTGCCAGCTCACAGAGCACTGAAGCTTTCTTT
CDR3aa: CASSQSTEAFF
d_gene: -
abundance: -
j_gene: TRBJ1-1
v_gene: TRBV18

CDR3nt: TGCGCCAGCAGCTTGGTCCTAGCGGGAGCTCGAGCTGAGCAGTTCTTC
CDR3aa: CASSLVLAGARAEQFF
d_gene: TRBD2
abundance: -
j_gene: TRBJ2-1
v_gene: TRBV5-1

CDR3nt: TGTGCCAGCAGCTTAATCGCGGGAGGGCCCGGGGAGACCCAGTACTTC
CDR3aa: CASSLIAGGPGETQYF
d_gene: TRBD2
abundance: -
j_gene: TRBJ2-5
v_gene: TRBV7-6

CDR3nt: TGTGCCAGCAGATGGGGGGGGAGGACAGATACGCAGTATTTT
CDR3aa: CASRWGGRTDTQYF
d_gene: TRBD2
abundance: once
j_gene: TRBJ2-3
v_gene: TRBV7-2

CDR3nt: TGTGCCAGCAGCAGGGACACTGCTTCAACTAATGAAAAACTGTTTTTT
CDR3aa: CASSRDTASTNEKLFF
d_gene: -
abundance: -
j_gene: TRBJ1-4
v_gene: TRBV7-2

CDR3nt: TGTGCCAGCAGCTACAACAGGGGGAACTATGGCTACACCTTC
CDR3aa: CASSYNRGNYGYTF
d_gene: TRBD1
abundance: -
j_gene: TRBJ1-2
v_gene: TRBV2

CDR3nt: TGTGCCACCAGCAGAGATGCCCAGGGCGCTGGAAACACCATATATTTT
CDR3aa: CATSRDAQGAGNTIYF
d_gene: -
abundance: once
j_gene: TRBJ1-3
v_gene: TRBV15

CDR3nt: TGTGCCAGCAGCGTTATGGAGACCCAGTACTTC
CDR3aa: CASSVMETQYF
d_gene: -
abundance: few
j_gene: TRBJ2-5
v_gene: TRBV7-9

CDR3nt: TGTGCCAGCAGCGTAAGCGGAAGGGAAGTGAATTCCCCCCTCCACTTT
CDR3aa: CASSVSGREVNSPLHF
d_gene: -
abundance: -
j_gene: TRBJ1-6
v_gene: TRBV9

CDR3nt: TGCAGCGTTGGCGGGGGCTCTGGAAACACCATATATTTT
CDR3aa: CSVGGGSGNTIYF
d_gene: -
abundance: once
j_gene: TRBJ1-3
v_gene: TRBV29-1